This TCR beta chain was sequenced for a study of T cells in tuberculosis. The CDR3 runs 15 residues. V was shortened by 4 bases and J by 9 bases, with 17 bases between the two germline ends. CDR1 is SGHRS, CDR2 YFSETQ, per germline. The study's findings and limits: Smaller distances to GMM-specific TCRs suggested their expansion in active tuberculosis.

Comments on this clone: Its specificity is not known.

Time point here: new active TB diagnosis, blood taken before or within 7 days of starting treatment. Profiling relied on immunoSEQ multiplex PCR, and the TCRdb table lists in-frame clones only, not all of them. The data show 29,000 or so clones, with around 90% seen just once and 5.5% to 8% held by the top ten. The sample in question was PBMCs, obtained at tuberculosis diagnosis. The TCR comes from an adult with tuberculosis. This rearrangement joins TRBV5-1 to TRBJ1-6; D may be TRBD1 (6 bases). The CDR3 nucleotides read TGCGCCAGCAGCCCGGGGACACCTCTTGGTTCACCCCTCCACTTT. It is translated as CASSPGTPLGSPLHF.